This entry is about one TCR beta chain. The study ran its PCR with 60 Vbeta and 13 Jbeta primers. Repertoires were generated with immunoSEQ multiplex PCR, while TCRdb's copy carries only in-frame clones and drops some. The profile covers more than 100,000 clones, with 65% to 85% appearing a single time and less than 5% taken by the ten largest. CDR1 is SQVTM, CDR2 ANQGSEA, per germline. The CDR3 has 12 amino acids. V gave up 4 bases and J gave up 2 bases, with 9 bases separating them. The data were obtained in a study of cytomegalovirus exposure and HLA in healthy donors. The specimen was PBMCs. This clonotype originated in a man in his forties or fifties in good health and CMV-seropositive. The chain couples TRBV29-1 to TRBJ2-7; D call uncertain. DNA for the CDR3: TGCAGCGTTGTGGCCCCCCCCTACGAGCAGTACTTC. It codes for CSVVAPPYEQYF.